This T cell receptor (beta chain) was sequenced for a study of tumor-infiltrating lymphocytes in primary liver carcinoma (dated by TCRdb to 2016 to 2017). About the investigation overall: Between November 2015 and early 2016, a few patients in China with histopathologically diagnosed primary liver carcinoma had their tumors surgically resected. Of the five patients, three men and two women aged 30 to 69 years, four had hepatocellular carcinoma and one had combined HCC and intrahepatic cholangiocarcinoma. The five patients had tumors of stage T1-T3 N0M0, with maximum diameters ranging from roughly 4.2 to 11 cm. Roughly 3.5 to 7.5 million productive TCRbeta reads were obtained per sample, and no significant difference in read depth was found between tissue types. Reproducibility between technical replicate repertoires was high, with correlation coefficients above 0.95 and mean shared-clone rates roughly 0.91. TCRbeta repertoire sequencing, expression microarrays and whole-exome sequencing were combined in the study across five regions of each liver tumor, with adjacent normal tissue and blood also included. TCRbeta repertoire sequencing covered roughly 35 specimens from 5 patients: some 25 tumor regions, 5 adjacent noncancerous liver tissues and 5 peripheral blood samples.

Overall study outcomes, separate from this receptor: Because sequencing covered only the TCR beta chain and unpaired alpha chains were not captured, true repertoire diversity is likely underestimated. Since the samples were bulk and unsorted, there was no way to compare CD4+ and CD8+ T cell repertoires. Repertoire overlap was found to be higher between tumor regions (mean around 36%) than between tumor-adjacent (roughly 17%) or tumor-blood (14%) pairs, consistent with antigen-driven expansion. A significantly larger repertoire fraction was made up by the top 250 clones in tumors than in blood (p = 0.039). Only a few patients were included in the study, and the authors note that the findings should be validated in a larger study.

TCRbeta-specific cDNA was reverse-transcribed from approximately 500 ng total RNA using a constant-region primer and ProtoScript II reverse transcriptase. The TCRbeta libraries were prepared through three rounds of nested multiplex PCR following a slightly modified ARM-PCR procedure. Each of the first two PCR rounds ran for approximately 10 cycles and used multiplex TRBV1-TRBV30 forward primers together with a Cbeta reverse primer. Sample barcodes and Illumina adapters were added in a final 25-cycle PCR with Deep VentR polymerase. Before sequencing, amplicons between 200 and 500 bp were purified from gel using a QIAquick gel extraction kit. The TCRbeta amplicons were sequenced with 250-bp paired-end reads on an Illumina HiSeq 2500. As for the authors' bioinformatics: Quality trimming of reads was performed with Trimmomatic v0.33, and paired reads were merged with FLASH v1.2.11 so that full CDR3 sequences could be recovered. MiGEC v1.2.1b assigned V, D and J germline segments to the rearranged TCRbeta sequences. Clonotype statistics and Shannon-Wiener diversity indices were computed with VDJtools v1.0.0. Except for diversity analysis, only the 250 most abundant clonotypes of each sample were used in subsequent analyses to reduce sampling bias. TCRdb reprocessed the public reads (quality trimming at Q25 with fastp, clone calling with MiXCR) and kept in-frame beta chains. Each CDR3 protein gets just one entry, which takes the most common genes and DNA from the rows behind it. The V and J calls, along with clone size, are taken from TCRdb and not from the paper's own processing. This sample gives around 330,000 distinct CDR3 sequences in total; roughly 60% of them show up just once. Approximately 9% of the sample goes to the ten largest clones.

Blood RNA was extracted from unsorted whole blood using TRIzol reagent, and germline DNA was obtained with the DNeasy Blood & Tissue kit. Chronic HBV infection was present in the patients, and the patients were treatment-naive at sampling. Before surgery, 4 to 5 milliliters of peripheral blood were collected into K2EDTA tubes. V and J are trimmed by 5 bases and 7 bases, and the gene matches miss 6 bases of the junction. The CDR3 sequence holds 15 residues, the cysteine and phenylalanine included. Just the 45-base CDR3 DNA is kept, in frame starting at base 1. Only a few counts were recorded for this clonotype. Its antigen has not been determined. No much larger clonotype is one base removed from it; base qualities were not supplied.

This TCR derives from a man in his forties with primary liver carcinoma and hepatitis B virus infection. The sequencing input was peripheral blood. The chain uses TRBV12-3 or TRBV12-4 and TRBJ1-6; TRBD1 aligns with 9 central bases. The nucleotide sequence reads as follows: TGTGCCAGCAGTAAAGACGACAGGGGGAATTCACCCCTCCACTTT. This encodes CASSKDDRGNSPLHF.